A single sample gave rise to the 8 T cell receptor beta chains below, sequenced in a study of cytomegalovirus exposure and HLA in healthy donors. Sequenced by immunoSEQ multiplex PCR; TCRdb stores in-frame clones only, minus some. The sample lists 120,000 or so clones, around nine tenths occurring once. Sequences were obtained from PBMCs. These receptors all stem from a man aged 25-40 years in good health and CMV-seronegative.

The genes are TRBV5-6 and TRBJ2-5; 7 nucleotides agree with TRBD2. With 5 bases clipped from V and 5 bases from J, the junction kept 6 bases outside the gene matches. CDR1 is SGHDT and CDR2 is YYEEEE in the germline V gene. The CDR3 covers 13 residues. The CDR3 DNA reads TGTGCCAGCAGAACGTGGGGGGGGGAGACCCAGTACTTC. This translates into CASRTWGGETQYF.

The rearrangement uses TRBV6-5 and TRBJ2-5, with D tentatively TRBD2 (5 bases). V dropped 7 bases and J dropped 7 bases, with 10 bases sitting between them. Germline CDR1 and CDR2: MNHEY and SVGAGI. This CDR3 region has 11 residues. Here the CDR3 reads CASIKEGTQYF. DNA for the CDR3: TGTGCCAGCATCAAAGAGGGGACCCAGTACTTC.

In its sample, this clone was seen once. This CDR3 reads CASSLDSGSGQPQHF. In DNA form, the CDR3 reads TGCGCCAGCAGCTTGGACTCGGGGTCGGGACAGCCCCAGCATTTT. The chain is built from TRBV5-1 and TRBJ1-5; D ambiguous. Germline CDR1 is SGHRS and CDR2 is YFSETQ. The V end lost 0 bases, the J end lost 7 bases, and 14 bases lay between the germline ends. The CDR3 is 15 amino acids.

The V call is TRBV5-1, the J call TRBJ1-2; TRBD1 agrees at 8 bases. V trimming: 5 bases; J trimming: 1 base; junction bases outside the gene matches: 13. From germline, CDR1 is SGHRS and CDR2 YFSETQ. This CDR3 has 17 residues. The CDR3 nucleotides read TGCGCCAGCAGAAATCCCCCGGGACAGGATTTTAACTATGGCTACACCTTC. Its translation is CASRNPPGQDFNYGYTF. The variable domain in full, completed from reference TRBV5-1 and TRBJ1-2, reads KAGVTQTPRYLIKTRGQQVTLSCSPISGHRSVSWYQQTPGQGLQFLFEYFSETQRNKGNFPGRFSGRQFSNSRSEMNVSTLELGDSALYLCASRNPPGQDFNYGYTFGSGTRLTVV.

The gene calls are TRBV9 and TRBJ2-5; TRBD2 might be the D (5 bases). Germline loops: CDR1 SGDLS, CDR2 YYNGEE. Trimming removed 3 bases at V and 5 bases at J, with 11 bases between. The CDR3 loop spans 13 amino acids. In DNA, the CDR3 is TGTGCCAGCAGCGCCGGAGGACGGGAGACCCAGTACTTC. It codes for CASSAGGRETQYF.

The CDR3 protein is CASRTTSGSNYEQYF. The DNA for the CDR3 is TGTGCCAGCAGAACCACTAGCGGGAGTAACTACGAGCAGTACTTC. The V gene is TRBV6-6, the J gene TRBJ2-7, with TRBD2 identical over 11 bases. Per the germline V gene, CDR1 is MNHNY and CDR2 is SVGAGI (reference sequence). The CDR3 contains 15 residues. V gave up 6 bases and J gave up 3 bases; unmatched junction bases: 7.

The rearrangement links TRBV7-9 to TRBJ2-1; TRBD2 matches 7 bases. With 10 bases clipped from V and 3 bases from J, the junction kept 9 bases outside the gene matches. The CDR3 covers 14 residues. Germline V gene sequence: CDR1 SEHNR, CDR2 FQNEAQ (reference sequence). CDR3 coding DNA: TGTGCCACCGGCCAGGCGGGAGACTACAATGAGCAGTTCTTC. Protein sequence: CATGQAGDYNEQFF. The variable domain in full, completed from reference TRBV7-9 and TRBJ2-1, reads DTGVSQNPRHKITKRGQNVTFRCDPISEHNRLYWYRQTLGQGPEFLTYFQNEAQLEKSRLLSDRFSAERPKGSFSTLEIQRTEQGDSAMYLCATGQAGDYNEQFFGPGTRLTVL.

The chain uses TRBV30 and TRBJ1-3; 7 nucleotides align to TRBD1. After removal of 2 bases from V and 5 bases from J, the junction contained 15 bases not matched to a gene. Germline CDR1 GTSNPN, CDR2 SVGIG (reference sequence). The CDR3 contains 17 residues. The CDR3 sequence: CAWSRGKGGADRNTIYF. For the CDR3, the DNA is TGTGCCTGGAGTAGGGGGAAAGGGGGCGCCGATCGAAACACCATATATTTT.